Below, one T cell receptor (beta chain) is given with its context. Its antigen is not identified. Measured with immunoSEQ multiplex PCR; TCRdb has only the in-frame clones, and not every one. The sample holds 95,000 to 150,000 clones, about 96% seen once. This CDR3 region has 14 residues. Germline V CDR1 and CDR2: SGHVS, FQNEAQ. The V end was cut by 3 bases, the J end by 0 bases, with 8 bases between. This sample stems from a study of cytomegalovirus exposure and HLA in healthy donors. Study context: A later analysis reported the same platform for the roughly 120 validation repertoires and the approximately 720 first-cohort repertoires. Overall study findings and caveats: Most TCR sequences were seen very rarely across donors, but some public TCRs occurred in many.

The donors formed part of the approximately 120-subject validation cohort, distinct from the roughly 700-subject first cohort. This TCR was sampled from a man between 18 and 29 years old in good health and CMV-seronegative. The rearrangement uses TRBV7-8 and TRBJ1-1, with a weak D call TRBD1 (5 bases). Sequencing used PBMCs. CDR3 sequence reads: CASSFDSLNTEAFF. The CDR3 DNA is TGTGCCAGCAGCTTCGACAGTTTGAACACTGAAGCTTTCTTT.